Presented here are 26 T cell receptor beta chains from one specimen sequenced in a study of vaccination and CD4 T cells after COVID-19. Their target antigens are unknown. The Oncomine TCR Beta short-read assay was applied to DNA of cultured CD4+ T cells. In TCRdb, the PCR reads were re-called with MiXCR into one record per CDR3 protein. The sample contains around 13,000 distinct CDR3 sequences, 35% to 55% of which appear only once. The treatment is: roughly 10-day PBMC culture with coronavirus spike peptide pools or control peptides (ViraFEST assay). The sample consisted of CD4+ T cells from blood, cultured in vitro, taken before SARS-CoV-2 vaccination. The receptor source for this set is a human donor who had recovered from COVID-19.

This chain joins TRBV7-8 and TRBJ2-3; D may be TRBD1 or TRBD2 (5 bases each). The V end lost 3 bases, the J end lost 8 bases, and 9 bases lay between the germline ends. The CDR3 has 12 residues. Germline loops: CDR1 SGHVS, CDR2 FQNEAQ. The CDR3 DNA follows: TGTGCCAGCAGCTTTGCCGGGACTACGCAGTATTTT. Translating gives CASSFAGTTQYF. Based on the CDR3 plus reference TRBV7-8 and TRBJ2-3, the full variable domain is GAGVSQSPRYKVAKRGQDVALRCDPISGHVSLFWYQQALGQGPEFLTYFQNEAQLDKSGLPSDRFFAERPEGSVSTLKIQRTQQEDSAVYLCASSFAGTTQYFGPGTRLTVL.

DNA for the CDR3: TGTGCCAGCAGTGGCGCGAGACAGGCGGGCTACACCTTC. Translating gives CASSGARQAGYTF. The rearrangement uses TRBV28 and TRBJ1-2; tentative D call: TRBD1 (6 bases). There are 13 residues in the CDR3. CDR1 is MDHEN and CDR2 is SYDVKM in the germline V gene. V dropped 5 bases and J dropped 8 bases, with 15 bases sitting between them.

V and J are TRBV27 and TRBJ2-3; 10 bases align to TRBD1. This CDR3 has 17 amino acids. J was trimmed by 0 bases and V by 4 bases; bases with no gene match: 7. Germline V gene data show CDR1 as MNHEY and CDR2 as SMNVEV (reference sequence). CDR3 residues: CASSYGQGVGSTDTQYF. CDR3 sequence (DNA): TGTGCCAGCAGTTACGGACAGGGGGTGGGGAGCACAGATACGCAGTATTTT.

This sequence joins TRBV15 and TRBJ1-5, with 8 bases that match TRBD1. Germline CDR1 LNHNV, CDR2 YYDKDF (reference sequence). Trimming took 8 bases from V and 1 from J; bases not matched to a gene: 13. This CDR3 comprises 17 residues. CDR3 residues: CATGLSQGARSNQPQHF. The CDR3 DNA sequence: TGTGCCACCGGATTGAGCCAGGGGGCGCGAAGCAATCAGCCCCAGCATTTT.

The chain carries TRBV6-5 and TRBJ1-6; D call uncertain. Between the trimmed V and J ends, which lost 4 bases and 0 bases, there was a span of 19 bases. The CDR3 has 19 residues. The germline CDR1 and CDR2 sequences are MNHEY and SVGAGI. CDR3 amino acids: CASSLRWWRSSSYNSPLHF. DNA for the CDR3: TGTGCCAGCAGTTTAAGGTGGTGGAGAAGCAGCTCCTATAATTCACCCCTCCACTTT.

The chain employs TRBV15 and TRBJ2-7; TRBD2 matches at 12 bases. Germline CDR1 LNHNV, CDR2 YYDKDF (reference sequence). The CDR3 has 15 residues. With 1 base clipped from V and 4 bases from J, the junction kept 2 bases outside the gene matches. CDR3 sequence reads: CATSRGGTSGYEQYF. In nucleotides, the CDR3 is TGTGCCACCAGCAGAGGAGGGACTAGCGGGTACGAGCAGTACTTC.

There are a few counts of this clonotype. The CDR3 region is CGAVSINTEAFF. The CDR3 DNA is TGTGGAGCGGTATCGATAAACACTGAAGCTTTCTTT. The rearrangement uses TRBV6-1 and TRBJ1-1; D gene uncertain. Germline CDR1 reads MNHNS; CDR2 reads SASEGT. This CDR3 is 12 amino acids long.

The chain joins TRBV24-1 to TRBJ2-6; D possibly corresponds to TRBD2 (6 bases). CDR1 is KGHDR, CDR2 SFDVKD, per germline. The CDR3 length is 18 residues. V lost 3 bases and J 3 bases, leaving 17 bases between the germline ends. CDR3 region: CATSDRGSGLGGANVLTF. DNA of the CDR3: TGTGCCACCAGTGATCGGGGGTCAGGGCTGGGTGGGGCCAACGTCCTGACTTTC.

There are a few counts of this clonotype. The rearrangement uses TRBV4-1 and TRBJ2-5; D not resolved. Germline CDR1 and CDR2: MGHRA and YSYEKL. The CDR3 runs 13 residues. Trimming left V 0 bases short and J 7 bases short, with 9 bases between. CDR3 coding DNA: TGCGCCAGCAGCCAAGATGACCAATGGACCCAGTACTTC. Translated, it gives CASSQDDQWTQYF.

This clonotype was counted a few times. J is TRBJ1-5 and V is TRBV20-1, with D hard to call. The CDR3 sequence is 12 residues long. Looked up from germline, CDR1 is DFQATT and CDR2 is SNEGSKA (reference sequence). Deletions cut 6 bases from V and 5 bases from J, with 11 bases between. As DNA, the CDR3 is TGCAGTGCCGGTCGATCGGATCAGCCCCAGCATTTT. It specifies CSAGRSDQPQHF.

This clonotype was observed a handful of times. The chain has TRBV7-3 and TRBJ2-5; weak D call: TRBD2 (6 bases). Looked up from germline, CDR1 is SGHTA and CDR2 is FQGTGA. Trimming shortened V by 5 bases and J by 7 bases, and 17 bases separated the two germline ends. CDR3 length: 14 residues. CDR3 loop: CASSPGGDGATQYF. The CDR3, as DNA: TGTGCCAGCAGCCCAGGAGGGGACGGGGCGACCCAGTACTTC. The full variable domain, with the rest looked up from reference TRBV7-3 and TRBJ2-5, is GAGVSQTPSNKVTEKGKYVELRCDPISGHTALYWYRQSLGQGPEFLIYFQGTGAADDSGLPNDRFFAVRPEGSVSTLKIQRTERGDSAVYLCASSPGGDGATQYFGPGTRLLVL.

In nucleotides, the CDR3 is TGTGCCAGCAGCTTCAACACGCTGCCTGAAGCTTTCTTT. Its protein product is CASSFNTLPEAFF. The chain is built from TRBV7-9 and TRBJ1-1; D is uncertain. The CDR3 has 13 amino acids. Germline values: CDR1 SEHNR, CDR2 FQNEAQ (reference sequence). The V end lost 3 bases, the J end lost 6 bases, and 11 bases lay between the germline ends.

This clonotype was observed a few times. The chain employs TRBV7-9 and TRBJ2-7; no definite D call. The CDR3 extends over 12 amino acids. With 5 bases removed from V and 5 bases from J, the gap between germline ends came to 10 bases. CDR1 and CDR2 (germline): SEHNR, FQNEAQ (reference sequence). CDR3 bases: TGTGCCAGCAGCCAGAACCCGGACGAGCAGTACTTC. It specifies CASSQNPDEQYF.

This clonotype was detected a few times. The CDR3 loop reads CSADRAVGNQPQHF. In nucleotides, the CDR3 is TGCAGTGCTGACAGGGCTGTTGGCAATCAGCCCCAGCATTTT. The V call is TRBV20-1, the J call TRBJ1-5; 7 nucleotides line up with TRBD1. The CDR3 sequence is 14 residues long. Germline CDR1 and CDR2: DFQATT and SNEGSKA (reference sequence). Unmatched junction bases numbered 6, after V lost 5 bases and J lost 2 bases.

V is TRBV6-5 and J is TRBJ2-1, with a tentative D call TRBD2 (5 bases). The V end lost 4 bases, the J end lost 4 bases, and 8 bases lay between the germline ends. The germline V gene encodes CDR1 MNHEY and CDR2 SVGAGI. This CDR3 contains 13 residues. This CDR3 reads CASSSPGYNEQFF. Here the CDR3 DNA reads TGTGCCAGCAGTTCTCCGGGATACAATGAGCAGTTCTTC.

The chain links TRBV20-1 to TRBJ2-1; 12 bases are shared with TRBD2. The CDR3 length is 14 residues. Trimming at V came to 5 bases and at J to 10 bases, leaving 9 bases not matched to a gene. Looked up from germline, CDR1 is DFQATT and CDR2 is SNEGSKA (reference sequence). The CDR3 loop is CSARRLAGGPEQFF. In DNA, the CDR3 is TGCAGTGCTCGTCGTCTAGCGGGAGGGCCGGAGCAGTTCTTC.

This clonotype has only a few counts. The V and J genes are TRBV20-1 and TRBJ1-5; 7 bases fit TRBD1. CDR1 is DFQATT and CDR2 is SNEGSKA in the germline V gene (reference sequence). CDR3 length: 13 residues. The ends lost 4 bases at V and 7 bases at J; junction bases unmatched: 7. The CDR3 region is CSATTGVMQPQHF. The CDR3 region has the DNA TGCAGTGCTACCACAGGGGTGATGCAGCCCCAGCATTTT.

This chain uses TRBV19 with TRBJ1-2; TRBD1 might be the D (5 bases). CDR1 LNHDA and CDR2 SQIVND come from the germline V gene (reference sequence). The CDR3 is 15 amino acids. The V and J ends lost 4 bases and 3 bases respectively, with 15 bases between them. In DNA, the CDR3 is TGTGCCAGTAGTAGGCCAGGGAGGATTGACTATGGCTACACCTTC. It specifies CASSRPGRIDYGYTF.

This clonotype was counted between two and nine times. The chain joins TRBV27 to TRBJ2-7; TRBD2 agrees at 11 bases. V shed 2 bases and J 10 bases; nucleotides not matched to a gene: 13. The germline gives CDR1 MNHEY, CDR2 SMNVEV (reference sequence). The CDR3 covers 16 residues. In nucleotides, the CDR3 is TGTGCCAGCAGTTTAAAGGCTAGCGGGAGGATTATGTCCCAGTACTTC. Translation gives CASSLKASGRIMSQYF.

The chain uses TRBV7-3 and TRBJ1-1; D is possibly TRBD1 (5 bases). Trimming cost V 4 bases and J 3 bases, with 9 bases left between them. This CDR3 is 13 amino acids long. The germline V gene has CDR1 SGHTA and CDR2 FQGTGA. The CDR3 sequence: CASSYEGYTEAFF. The CDR3 region has the DNA TGTGCCAGCAGCTATGAGGGGTACACTGAAGCTTTCTTT.

Points on this clonotype: At one end, the junction sequence differs from germline, possibly due to a read error. The chain recombines TRBV25-1 with TRBJ2-7; 10 bases map to TRBD2. The CDR3 has 12 amino acids. Looked up from germline, CDR1 is MGHDK and CDR2 is SYGVNS. This chain's CDR3 is CVSGGGAPEQYF. In nucleotides, the CDR3 is TGTGTCAGCGGGGGGGGGGCCCCAGAGCAGTACTTC.

This clonotype was observed a few times. The chain's CDR3 is CATTEDRGGRGNQPQHF. The CDR3 bases are TGTGCCACTACGGAGGACAGGGGCGGTAGGGGCAATCAGCCCCAGCATTTT. This chain links TRBV19 with TRBJ1-5, with TRBD1 matching over 9 bases. The CDR3 is 17 residues long. Germline V gives CDR1 LNHDA, CDR2 SQIVND (reference sequence). Losses at the gene ends were 10 bases for V and 2 bases for J; bases not matched to a gene: 15.

This clonotype appeared a few times. This chain joins TRBV7-3 and TRBJ1-1; tentatively, D is TRBD1 (6 bases). The V gene lost 2 bases and the J gene lost 10 bases, with 14 bases spanning the gap. In germline, CDR1 is SGHTA, CDR2 FQGTGA. CDR3 length equals 13 residues. The CDR3 nucleotides read TGTGCCAGCAGCTTAGAGGGGGGCAGGGCAGCTTTCTTT. This translates into CASSLEGGRAAFF.

There are a few counts of this clonotype. The chain couples TRBV6-2 or TRBV6-3 to TRBJ1-6; D not certain. The germline V gene encodes CDR1 MNHEY and CDR2 SVGEGT. The V end lost 7 bases, the J end lost 4 bases, and 8 bases lay between the germline ends. The length of the CDR3 is 13 residues. The CDR3 nucleotides read TGTGCCAGCACGTCCGATTATAATTCACCCCTCCACTTT. Protein product: CASTSDYNSPLHF.

The chain joins TRBV24-1 to TRBJ2-1; possibly TRBD2 for D (7 bases). The CDR3 has 16 residues. The V gene's germline CDR1 is KGHDR and CDR2 SFDVKD. V was clipped by 2 bases and J by 7 bases, with 17 bases between them. The CDR3 DNA sequence: TGTGCCACCAGTGATTCGGGCGCGCGGGGGCGGAATGAGCAGTTCTTC. Translating it yields CATSDSGARGRNEQFF.

This clonotype has just a few counts. J is TRBJ1-2 and V is TRBV7-8; D possibly corresponds to TRBD1 (5 bases). This CDR3 has 13 amino acids. Trimming cost V 5 bases and J 8 bases, with 15 bases left between them. CDR1 and CDR2 from the germline V gene are SGHVS and FQNEAQ. For the CDR3, the DNA is TGTGCCAGCAGCCGCTTTCTGGGGGAAGGCTACACCTTC. The encoded protein is CASSRFLGEGYTF.